The subject of this entry is one T cell receptor (beta chain). Its antigen is unknown. These data come from a study of beta chain features in type 1 diabetes. Study-wide findings and caveats: Patients with Type 1 diabetes showed moderately but significantly shorter TCRB CDR3s in all four CD4+ subsets.

The isolated RNA, all of it, was reverse transcribed, so expressed TCRB transcripts were what got sequenced. The assay was immunoSEQ multiplex PCR, and TCRdb's table has in-frame clones only and misses some. The table includes under 850,000 clones, 13% detected once. CDR1 is MNHEY, CDR2 SVGAGI, per germline. This CDR3 is built from 14 residues. V shed 5 bases and J 7 bases; nucleotides not matched to a gene: 11. Sequenced sample: naive CD4+ T cells from blood. The chain carries TRBV6-5 and TRBJ2-7, with 7 bases fitting TRBD1. The clonotype was recovered from a man in his late teens or twenties with type 1 diabetes. Written as DNA, the CDR3 is TGTGCCAGCAGTCCCAGACAGGGCGAGGAGGAGCAGTACTTC. Protein sequence: CASSPRQGEEEQYF.